This TCR beta chain was captured in a study of Ad26.COV2.S vaccination and SARS-CoV-2 variants (dated by TCRdb to about 2021). Turning to the overall study: Vaccine-arm donors were drawn from COV1001, a multicentre, randomized, double-blind, placebo-controlled phase I-IIa trial of Ad26.COV2.S in healthy adults. Ad26.COV2.S was administered intramuscularly at a dose of 5x10^10 or 1x10^11 viral particles, either as one shot or as two shots given 56 days apart. The specificity and breadth of SARS-CoV-2-reactive T cell receptors after Ad26.COV2.S vaccination were assessed by TCRbeta repertoire sequencing. A total of approximately 32 samples were included in the TCR-sequenced set, comprising 19 Ad26.COV2.S vaccine recipients, 5 placebo recipients and 8 SARS-CoV-2 convalescent individuals. Participants in the trial were split at random into five groups of five each, receiving low-dose or high-dose Ad26.COV2.S once or twice, or else placebo on both occasions. Blinding of investigators to trial group allocation was maintained during experiments and outcome assessment. The paper's findings and limits, for the study overall: According to the authors, total T cell responses may have been underestimated by the TCR breadth and depth analyses. Comparing responses between vaccine doses or regimens was not something the study was powered to do. Substantial breadth of spike-specific CD8+ and CD4+ T cell responses was reported after vaccination. Higher spike-specific TCR breadth was observed in Ad26.COV2.S recipients than in placebo recipients (P = 0.0014). Vaccine and placebo recipients had similar non-spike TCR breadth, a finding consistent with the vaccine containing only spike.

The immunoSEQ Assay was used to sequence TCRbeta CDR3 regions. After extraction, genomic DNA underwent amplification by bias-controlled multiplex PCR, followed by high-throughput sequencing. The authors' analysis ran thus. To quantify the absolute abundance of every unique TCRbeta CDR3 region, sequences were collapsed and filtered. Usable DNA was measured by amplifying reference genes present in all nucleated cells, and TCRbeta template counts were normalized to that usable DNA to estimate T cell fraction. Repertoire TCRs were annotated as SARS-CoV-2-specific by exact matching of V gene, CDR3 amino acid sequence and J gene to a known reactive TCR set. The reference SARS-CoV-2 TCR set was derived from MIRA and filtered for enrichment in COVID-19-positive ImmuneCODE repertoires, a step that removed public or cross-reactive TCRs. Drawing on the MIRA antigens, annotated TCRs were analysed further at the level of specific ORF or position within ORF. Breadth was defined as the number of annotated unique rearrangements divided by the total number of unique productive rearrangements, and depth was defined as the summed frequency of the annotated unique rearrangements. Group comparisons of TCR breadth used two-sided Wilcoxon rank-sum tests. Not all clones reach the TCRdb copy of this immuneACCESS table, which keeps in-frame sequences only. Checked studies attribute under half of the gap to unresolved V genes and leave the rest unexplained. V and J calls and clone size follow that table, whereas D and trimming were derived from the DNA. The sample contains about 350,000 clones, more than 85% of them found a single time. The ten biggest clones cover about 5% of the sample.

To note about this clone: The antigen it binds to is not known. No much larger clone is present one base from it, and per-base qualities are unavailable.

The junction shows trimming of 0 bases on V and 3 bases on J, and the gene matches do not reach 8 bases of it. Sequences SGHRS (CDR1) and YFSETQ (CDR2) are obtained from the germline V gene. The CDR3 measures 17 amino acids from cysteine to phenylalanine. The sequence is cut down to CDR3 DNA, 51 bases in frame from base 1. Reading the label with the study, this specimen's treatment or condition is: some 20 received Ad26.COV2.S at low or high dose, single or two shots; several received placebo; per-sample allocation not given. For vaccine and placebo recipients, repertoires were sequenced using samples collected on day 63 after the first injection. Cohort 1b enrolled roughly 25 adults aged 18-55 years at a single site in Boston, USA, between 29 July and 7 August 2020. Ad26.COV2.S was a replication-incompetent adenovirus type 26 vector that expressed a prefusion-stabilized SARS-CoV-2 spike protein derived from the original Wuhan strain.

Material: peripheral blood, obtained in a trial of Ad26.COV2.S vaccine versus placebo. This sequence originates from a person between 18 and 60 years old who received the Ad26.COV2.S COVID-19 vaccine or a placebo. The sequence links TRBV5-1 to TRBJ2-2, and TRBD1 aligns with 7 junction nucleotides. The nucleotide sequence is given as TGCGCCAGCAGCTTGGAACAGGGGCGAGGGGACACCGGGGAGCTGTTTTTT. Its translation is CASSLEQGRGDTGELFF.